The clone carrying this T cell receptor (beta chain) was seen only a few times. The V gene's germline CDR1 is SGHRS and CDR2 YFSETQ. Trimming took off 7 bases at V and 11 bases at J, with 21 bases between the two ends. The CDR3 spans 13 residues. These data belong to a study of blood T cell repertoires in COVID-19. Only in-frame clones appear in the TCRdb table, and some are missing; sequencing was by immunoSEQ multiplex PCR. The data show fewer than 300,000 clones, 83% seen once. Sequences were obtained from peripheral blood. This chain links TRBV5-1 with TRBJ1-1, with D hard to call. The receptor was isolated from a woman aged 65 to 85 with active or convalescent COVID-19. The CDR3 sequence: CASRLERAAPAFF. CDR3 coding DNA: TGCGCCAGCCGACTCGAACGTGCGGCTCCGGCTTTCTTT. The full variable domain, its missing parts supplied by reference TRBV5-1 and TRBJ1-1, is KAGVTQTPRYLIKTRGQQVTLSCSPISGHRSVSWYQQTPGQGLQFLFEYFSETQRNKGNFPGRFSGRQFSNSRSEMNVSTLELGDSALYLCASRLERAAPAFFGQGTRLTVV.